This is a list of T cell receptor beta chains from one sample in a study of monozygotic twins with inflammatory bowel disease. One entry per CDR3 protein, without DNA, is what TCRdb gives after re-calling the 5' RACE reads. Its table records some 200,000 distinct CDR3 sequences. Sequencing was done on a sample of blood. These receptors were collected from a human donor with ulcerative colitis or Crohn's disease, or a healthy co-twin of an affected twin (not recorded which). CDR3s include the opening cysteine and the closing phenylalanine or tryptophan.

j_gene	v_gene	CDR3aa
TRBJ2-7	TRBV6-6	CASSYYSYEQYF
TRBJ2-5	TRBV3-1	CASSHVGSQETQYF
TRBJ1-5	TRBV28	CASIRGGGRPNQPQHF
TRBJ1-1	TRBV6-1	CASSPPRKGLNTEAFF
TRBJ2-7	TRBV7-9	CASSLVRGTGTVDEQYF
TRBJ2-6	TRBV5-5	CASSGTHISGANVLTF
TRBJ2-3	TRBV4-2	CASSQGSTSVGTDTQYF
TRBJ2-1	TRBV12-3/TRBV12-4	CASIYIGRYNEQFF
TRBJ2-7	TRBV4-1	CASSQAELAGTITYEQYF
TRBJ2-5	TRBV12-3/TRBV12-4	CASLRGTGETQYF
TRBJ1-4	TRBV7-9	CASSFSREEKLFF
TRBJ1-6	TRBV15	CATSDRRYSPLHF
TRBJ2-2	TRBV24-1	CATSDLKGAGTGELFF
TRBJ2-3	TRBV4-2	CASSQSRTSGGITDTQYF
TRBJ1-4	TRBV7-9	CASSPPAPGTSREKLFF
TRBJ1-2	TRBV5-4	CASSPRTAASLNYGYTF
TRBJ1-1	TRBV7-9	CASSSLNNLGAEAFF
TRBJ1-5	TRBV19	CASSIGGVVHQPQHF
TRBJ2-7	TRBV2	CASSAGQGLGSYEQYF
TRBJ1-4	TRBV2	CASRRGQGEEKLFF
TRBJ2-2	TRBV24-1	CATRDTGTGAGELFF
TRBJ2-3	TRBV12-3/TRBV12-4	CASRNQGSSTDTQYF
TRBJ1-1	TRBV12-3/TRBV12-4	CASRHINTEAFF
TRBJ1-1	TRBV5-8	CASSLVVGVNTEAFF
TRBJ2-1	TRBV10-3	CAISESRLAGSYEQFF
TRBJ2-3	TRBV5-4	CASRTGEADTQYF
TRBJ1-1	TRBV25-1	CASSTEWEAFF
TRBJ1-5	TRBV4-2	CASSQAGRRDQPQHF
TRBJ2-2	TRBV5-6	CASSLGTGGGTGELFF
TRBJ2-3	TRBV20-1	CSARGPGSSADTQYF
TRBJ1-5	TRBV20-1	CSAELRGGNQPQHF
TRBJ1-1	TRBV20-1	CSARVEGHTEAFF
TRBJ2-5	TRBV5-1	CASSLGQGVETQYF
TRBJ2-7	TRBV5-1	CASSLYAYEQYF
TRBJ2-2	TRBV7-8	CASSLQGGVTGELFF
TRBJ2-7	TRBV12-5	CARDSDPKARAVYF
TRBJ2-6	TRBV9	CASSTRQARSGANVLTF
TRBJ2-3	TRBV9	CASSAGPLAGLYTDTQYF
TRBJ1-5	TRBV24-1	CATSDGKTGGNQPQHF
TRBJ1-5	TRBV6-1	CASGSGGPNQPQHF
TRBJ2-5	TRBV13	CASSGTENLQETQYF
TRBJ2-3	TRBV29-1	CSVAWGVTDTQYF
TRBJ2-7	TRBV12-3/TRBV12-4	CASSRSGAASYEQYF
TRBJ2-1	TRBV5-1	CASSFDRGRGEQFF
TRBJ2-7	TRBV5-1	CASSPSLGQASYEQYF
TRBJ1-6	TRBV20-1	CSAADPSDNSPLHF
TRBJ1-2	TRBV3-1	CASSETRTSIRNGYTF
TRBJ2-7	TRBV28	CASRLGSYEQYF
TRBJ2-7	TRBV6-2/TRBV6-3	CASSYSTGWTYEQYF
TRBJ2-1	TRBV5-1	CAIVGGRGHGEQFF
TRBJ1-5	TRBV3-1	CASSHEGWDQPQHF
TRBJ1-1	TRBV6-2/TRBV6-3	CATTRGPTEAFF
TRBJ2-7	TRBV5-1	CASKPGQGYEQYF
TRBJ2-4	TRBV3-1	CASSQGTAGGRNIQYF
TRBJ1-2	TRBV19	CASSNEDYGYTF